A selection of T cell receptor beta chains follows, all from one sample in a study of regulatory T cells in long-lasting Graves disease. TCRdb itself ran the multiplex PCR reads through MiXCR, one entry per CDR3 protein. The sample comprises around 500,000 distinct CDR3 sequences, 20% to 25% of which are singletons, and approximately 8% rests with the top ten. This specimen was peripheral blood mononuclear cells (PBMCs), taken when the disease was refractory, from a patient treated with antithyroid drugs. Source of these receptors: a female donor with Graves disease. Both conserved end residues are part of each CDR3. Each record gives: clone size, V gene, J gene, D gene, CDR3 protein, CDR3 DNA. A D gene is named only where the DNA matches it firmly. A clone size is listed for some rows: how often the clone was seen (once, few, many), or a class if it is expanded.

>-|TRBV20-1|TRBJ2-3|-
CSARDQVIPYTDTQYF
TGCAGTGCTAGAGATCAGGTGATACCTTACACAGATACGCAGTATTTT
>few|TRBV20-1|TRBJ2-3|TRBD2
CSADDSGSGADTQYF
TGCAGTGCTGACGACAGCGGGAGTGGGGCAGATACGCAGTATTTT
>-|TRBV5-5|TRBJ1-3|-
CASSSGPSSGNTIYF
TGTGCCAGCAGCTCCGGCCCTAGCTCTGGAAACACCATATATTTT
>-|TRBV20-1|TRBJ2-2|TRBD2
CSASKLAGSGELFF
TGCAGTGCTAGTAAGCTAGCGGGATCCGGGGAGCTGTTTTTT
>few|TRBV27|TRBJ2-2|TRBD2
CASTSSGDTGELFF
TGTGCCAGCACCTCTAGCGGGGACACCGGGGAGCTGTTTTTT
>-|TRBV14|TRBJ1-2|-
CASSQGRSPNYGYTF
TGTGCCAGCAGCCAAGGCCGCAGCCCTAACTATGGCTACACCTTC
>many|TRBV7-2|TRBJ2-5|TRBD2
CASSQGLAGQETQYF
TGTGCCAGCAGCCAAGGACTAGCGGGACAAGAGACCCAGTACTTC
>few|TRBV6-2/TRBV6-3|TRBJ2-5|-
CASSYSNPDRNPLLTQYF
TGTGCCAGCAGTTACTCCAACCCAGACCGCAACCCGCTTTTAACCCAGTACTTC
>few|TRBV7-9|TRBJ2-1|-
CASSLDRVAGFGNEQFF
TGTGCCAGCAGTCTCGACAGGGTGGCGGGATTCGGGAATGAGCAGTTCTTC
>-|TRBV19|TRBJ1-1|-
CASKGGFTEAFF
TGTGCCAGTAAGGGGGGCTTCACTGAAGCTTTCTTT
>many|TRBV28|TRBJ1-6|-
CASSFVDSQDNSPLHF
TGTGCCAGCAGTTTCGTAGACAGTCAAGATAATTCACCCCTCCACTTT
>-|TRBV6-2/TRBV6-3|TRBJ2-2|-
CASSSDDTGELFF
TGTGCCAGCAGTTCTGACGACACCGGGGAGCTGTTTTTT
>-|TRBV28|TRBJ2-7|TRBD2
CASSLYAGTSPVFTEQYF
TGTGCCAGCAGTTTATACGCCGGGACTAGCCCCGTCTTTACTGAGCAGTACTTC
>many|TRBV30|TRBJ2-2|TRBD2
CAWGLAGTGELFF
TGTGCCTGGGGACTAGCGGGCACCGGGGAGCTGTTTTTT
>few|TRBV11-2|TRBJ2-7|TRBD2
CASSLFSGRVFAYEQYF
TGTGCCAGCAGCTTATTTAGCGGGAGAGTATTCGCGTACGAGCAGTACTTC
>many|TRBV2|TRBJ2-7|TRBD1
CAGRTGGYEQYF
TGTGCCGGGCGGACAGGGGGCTACGAGCAGTACTTC
>-|TRBV25-1|TRBJ1-2|-
CASSPPANRVGVYGYTF
TGTGCCAGCAGTCCACCGGCGAACAGGGTGGGGGTCTATGGCTACACCTTC
>many|TRBV6-2/TRBV6-3|TRBJ2-7|TRBD1
CASSFGQGALEQYF
TGTGCCAGCAGTTTTGGACAGGGGGCCCTCGAGCAGTACTTC
>-|TRBV24-1|TRBJ1-5|-
CATSDPGWGLNNQPQHF
TGTGCCACCAGTGATCCCGGGTGGGGGCTGAACAATCAGCCCCAGCATTTT
>many|TRBV6-5|TRBJ1-5|-
CASSFHPDRFPGNQPQHF
TGTGCCAGCAGTTTCCATCCCGACAGGTTCCCAGGCAATCAGCCCCAGCATTTT
>-|TRBV29-1|TRBJ2-7|-
CSVEYNTGEQYF
TGCAGCGTTGAGTATAACACGGGCGAGCAGTACTTC
>-|TRBV7-3|TRBJ2-1|TRBD1
CASSLGTVTYNEQFF
TGTGCCAGCAGCCTGGGGACAGTCACCTACAATGAGCAGTTCTTC
>few|TRBV6-5|TRBJ1-1|-
CASSYSEGRVTEAFF
TGTGCCAGCAGTTACTCCGAGGGGCGGGTCACTGAAGCTTTCTTT
>many|TRBV12-5|TRBJ1-1|-
CASGFDTEAFF
TGTGCTAGTGGTTTTGACACTGAAGCTTTCTTT
>many|TRBV6-1|TRBJ1-2|-
CASSPASGASGYTF
TGTGCCAGCAGTCCCGCATCGGGGGCATCTGGCTACACCTTC
>-|TRBV6-2/TRBV6-3|TRBJ2-7|TRBD2
CASSYASSGRAHEQYF
TGTGCCAGCAGTTACGCTTCTAGCGGGAGGGCCCACGAGCAGTACTTC
>few|TRBV4-2|TRBJ1-2|-
CASSQDGNTLNYGYTF
TGTGCCAGCAGCCAAGATGGTAACACCTTGAACTATGGCTACACCTTC
>many|TRBV29-1|TRBJ2-7|-
CSVVGGGYEQYF
TGCAGCGTTGTGGGGGGCGGATACGAGCAGTACTTC
>few|TRBV4-3|TRBJ2-7|TRBD2
CASSQDRLAGEKEQYF
TGCGCCAGCAGCCAAGATCGACTAGCGGGAGAGAAGGAGCAGTACTTC
>many|TRBV28|TRBJ1-4|TRBD1
CASSIRTGDNEKLFF
TGTGCCAGCAGTATCCGGACAGGGGATAATGAAAAACTGTTTTTT
>few|TRBV7-2|TRBJ1-2|-
CASSYYPAGGAGYGYTF
TGTGCCAGCAGCTATTATCCCGCTGGGGGGGCGGGATATGGCTACACCTTC
>-|TRBV18|TRBJ2-1|-
CASSPPSRRAYNEQFF
TGTGCCAGCTCACCACCTTCTAGGAGGGCCTACAATGAGCAGTTCTTC
>-|TRBV20-1|TRBJ1-6|-
CSARVGGSNYNSPLHF
TGCAGTGCTAGGGTTGGGGGATCGAACTATAATTCACCCCTCCACTTT
>few|TRBV12-3/TRBV12-4|TRBJ2-7|TRBD2
CASSLGGLGYEQYF
TGTGCCAGCAGTTTAGGGGGACTAGGATACGAGCAGTACTTC
>many|TRBV28|TRBJ1-2|TRBD1
CASSFQGAADGYTF
TGTGCCAGCAGTTTCCAGGGGGCAGCGGATGGCTACACCTTC
>many|TRBV7-2|TRBJ2-1|TRBD2
CASSRTSGNTYNEQFF
TGTGCCAGCAGCAGGACTAGCGGGAATACCTACAATGAGCAGTTCTTC
>-|TRBV7-9|TRBJ2-1|TRBD2
CASSGSGLAGAGSYEQFF
TGTGCCAGCAGCGGCTCGGGACTAGCGGGCGCTGGTAGCTATGAGCAGTTCTTC
>-|TRBV28|TRBJ2-2|-
CASSPPGRADTGELFF
TGTGCCAGCAGTCCACCGGGCAGGGCGGACACCGGGGAGCTGTTTTTT
>once|TRBV7-2|TRBJ2-1|TRBD2
CASSSQLAGSSYNEQFF
TGTGCCAGCAGCTCACAACTAGCGGGGAGCTCCTACAATGAGCAGTTCTTC
>few|TRBV6-1|TRBJ2-7|TRBD1
CASRVDRGSYEQYF
TGTGCCAGCAGGGTCGACAGGGGATCCTACGAGCAGTACTTC
>-|TRBV4-1|TRBJ1-1|-
CASSQDFRIRGTEAFF
TGCGCCAGCAGCCAAGACTTCCGGATCAGGGGCACTGAAGCTTTCTTT
>many|TRBV28|TRBJ1-1|TRBD1
CASSLWDRGPAFF
TGTGCCAGCAGTTTGTGGGACAGGGGGCCAGCTTTCTTT
>-|TRBV28|TRBJ2-7|-
CASRRPGATYEQYF
TGTGCCAGCAGACGCCCCGGGGCTACCTACGAGCAGTACTTC
>many|TRBV30|TRBJ1-2|-
CASEGETNYGYTF
TGTGCCTCCGAAGGGGAAACTAACTATGGCTACACCTTC
>-|TRBV6-1|TRBJ1-1|TRBD1
CASRPQGKNTEAFF
TGTGCCAGCAGACCACAGGGGAAGAACACTGAAGCTTTCTTT
>-|TRBV6-1|TRBJ2-1|-
CASTSFNEQFF
TGTGCCAGCACAAGCTTCAATGAGCAGTTCTTC
>-|TRBV7-9|TRBJ2-7|-
CASSLGHPGGEQYF
TGTGCCAGCAGCTTAGGTCACCCTGGCGGCGAGCAGTACTTC
>few|TRBV20-1|TRBJ1-3|-
CSARDWSSGNTIYF
TGCAGTGCTAGAGATTGGAGCTCTGGAAACACCATATATTTT
>once|TRBV12-3/TRBV12-4|TRBJ2-7|TRBD1
CASQGTGGRSSYEQYF
TGTGCCAGCCAAGGGACAGGGGGCCGTTCCTCCTACGAGCAGTACTTC
>-|TRBV4-2|TRBJ2-2|-
CASSQTPGLPGGDGELFF
TGTGCCAGCAGCCAAACCCCGGGACTCCCCGGGGGCGACGGGGAGCTGTTTTTT
>-|TRBV6-2/TRBV6-3|TRBJ2-7|-
CASSPSGRQYF
TGTGCCAGCAGTCCCTCGGGACGGCAGTACTTC
>few|TRBV20-1|TRBJ1-1|-
CSARGVVNTEAFF
TGCAGTGCTAGAGGGGTGGTGAACACTGAAGCTTTCTTT
>many|TRBV20-1|TRBJ2-7|-
CSAKSRLKWEQYF
TGCAGTGCCAAGAGTAGGCTCAAATGGGAGCAGTACTTC
>-|TRBV5-1|TRBJ2-6|TRBD1
CASRDRGPGANVLTF
TGCGCCAGCAGGGACAGGGGACCTGGGGCCAACGTCCTGACTTTC
>many|TRBV12-3/TRBV12-4|TRBJ1-1|-
CASSPSGVGNTEAFF
TGTGCCAGCAGTCCCTCAGGGGTTGGGAACACTGAAGCTTTCTTT
>many|TRBV12-3/TRBV12-4|TRBJ2-4|-
CASSLRTENIQYF
TGTGCCAGCAGTTTACGGACAGAAAACATTCAGTACTTC
>many|TRBV2|TRBJ2-7|TRBD1
CASTGQGFSYEQYF
TGTGCCAGCACGGGACAGGGATTTTCCTACGAGCAGTACTTC
>-|TRBV12-3/TRBV12-4|TRBJ1-1|-
CASTLIGSTEAFF
TGTGCCAGCACGCTTATCGGAAGCACTGAAGCTTTCTTT